This is a list of T cell receptor beta chains from one sample in a study of blood T cell repertoires in COVID-19. The data were produced by immunoSEQ multiplex PCR, yet TCRdb's version contains in-frame clones alone and is incomplete. The sample consists of about 350,000 clones, 75% to 90% of them appearing once. Sequencing was performed on peripheral blood. The receptors originated from a woman aged 55-70 years with COVID-19, enrolled during active disease. The CDR3 runs from the conserved cysteine through the conserved F or W. D genes are given only for firm matches. Expanded clones are given a class, and other clones once, few, many or no size at all.

size	V	D	J	CDR3	DNA
NA	TRBV5-1	NA	TRBJ1-2	CASSEGTLPGSGYTF	TGCGCCAGCAGCGAGGGGACACTGCCTGGAAGTGGCTACACCTTC
few	TRBV2	NA	TRBJ1-3	CASSEESSGNTIYF	TGTGCCAGCAGTGAGGAGAGCTCTGGAAACACCATATATTTT
many	TRBV4-2	NA	TRBJ1-1	CASSHSQGESQAFF	TGTGCCAGCAGCCATTCCCAGGGTGAATCTCAAGCTTTCTTT
NA	TRBV11-2	NA	TRBJ1-1	CASSLGTRGRWNTEAFF	TGTGCCAGCAGCTTAGGGACACGAGGAAGGTGGAACACTGAAGCTTTCTTT
NA	TRBV29-1	TRBD2	TRBJ2-7	CSVEEGEGYEQYF	TGCAGCGTTGAAGAGGGGGAGGGTTACGAGCAGTACTTC
NA	TRBV5-1	TRBD1	TRBJ2-7	CASSSDRGGDEQYF	TGCGCCAGCAGCTCCGACAGGGGCGGGGACGAGCAGTACTTC
NA	TRBV19	TRBD1	TRBJ2-1	CASSIPYRGVDRSYNEQFF	TGTGCCAGTAGTATTCCGTACAGGGGGGTAGATAGGTCCTACAATGAGCAGTTCTTC
NA	TRBV29-1	NA	TRBJ1-1	CSVEYTEAFF	TGCAGCGTTGAATATACTGAAGCTTTCTTT
NA	TRBV7-8	NA	TRBJ1-3	CASSPDIDSGNTIYF	TGTGCCAGCAGCCCAGACATAGACTCTGGAAACACCATATATTTT
NA	TRBV11-2	TRBD1	TRBJ1-2	CASSLEGTGTYGYTF	TGTGCCAGCAGCTTAGAAGGGACAGGGACCTATGGCTACACCTTC
NA	TRBV3-1/TRBV3-2	TRBD1	TRBJ1-2	CASSGEDRVNGYTF	TGTGCCAGCAGCGGCGAAGACAGGGTAAATGGCTACACCTTC
NA	TRBV6-2/TRBV6-3	TRBD2	TRBJ2-5	CASSRPGLASPQETQYF	TGTGCCAGCAGCCGCCCGGGACTAGCAAGTCCCCAAGAGACCCAGTACTTC
NA	TRBV5-4	NA	TRBJ2-7	CASSTYEEQYF	TGTGCCAGCAGCACTTACGAGGAGCAGTACTTC
NA	TRBV11-2	TRBD1	TRBJ1-2	CASSLDPGGALYGYTF	TGTGCCAGCAGCTTAGACCCAGGGGGCGCTTTGTATGGCTACACCTTC
NA	TRBV10-2	NA	TRBJ1-2	CATLGGERNGYTF	TGCGCCACCCTGGGGGGGGAGAGAAATGGCTACACCTTC
NA	TRBV7-9	NA	TRBJ1-1	CASSSDSWNTEAFF	TGTGCCAGCAGCTCCGACAGTTGGAACACTGAAGCTTTCTTT
NA	TRBV7-8	TRBD1	TRBJ1-2	CASSYQGVSGYTF	TGTGCCAGCAGCTATCAGGGGGTCAGTGGCTACACCTTC
NA	TRBV11-3	TRBD2	TRBJ2-3	CASSSGTSGGFNTDTQYF	TGTGCCAGCAGCTCCGGGACTAGCGGGGGATTCAACACAGATACGCAGTATTTT
few	TRBV5-1	TRBD2	TRBJ2-2	CASSLGLAATGELFF	TGCGCCAGCAGCTTGGGACTAGCGGCCACCGGGGAGCTGTTTTTT
NA	TRBV7-2	NA	TRBJ1-2	CASSPSGIFYGYTF	TGTGCCAGCAGCCCCTCCGGGATTTTCTATGGCTACACCTTC
NA	TRBV9	TRBD1	TRBJ1-1	CASSFGQGNTEAFF	TGTGCCAGCAGCTTCGGACAGGGAAACACTGAAGCTTTCTTT
NA	TRBV6-5	NA	TRBJ1-6	CASSSYRVESPLHF	TGTGCCAGCAGTTCATACAGGGTGGAATCACCCCTCCACTTT
NA	TRBV7-2	TRBD1	TRBJ1-6	CASSRNRGGSPLHF	TGTGCCAGCAGTCGTAACAGGGGTGGTTCACCCCTCCACTTT
NA	TRBV7-8	NA	TRBJ1-2	CASIRVGGDGGYTF	TGTGCCAGCATAAGAGTCGGGGGAGATGGTGGCTACACCTTC
NA	TRBV6-4	TRBD2	TRBJ2-7	CASSQASGNYEQYF	TGTGCCAGCAGTCAAGCTAGCGGGAACTACGAGCAGTACTTC
NA	TRBV3-1/TRBV3-2	NA	TRBJ2-2	CASSQEGGQGLFTGELFF	TGTGCCAGCAGCCAAGAAGGTGGCCAGGGGTTATTCACCGGGGAGCTGTTTTTT
NA	TRBV5-4	NA	TRBJ1-1	CASSVEPGQNTEAFF	TGTGCCAGCAGCGTGGAGCCAGGGCAGAACACTGAAGCTTTCTTT
NA	TRBV14	NA	TRBJ2-7	CASSPPDTNYEQYF	TGTGCCAGCAGCCCCCCCGATACTAACTACGAGCAGTACTTC
NA	TRBV3-1/TRBV3-2	NA	TRBJ1-1	CASSQVRVSGVGEAFF	TGTGCCAGCAGCCAAGTTCGAGTCTCGGGGGTCGGTGAAGCTTTCTTT
NA	TRBV6-5	NA	TRBJ2-7	CASSYSRSYEQYF	TGTGCCAGCAGTTACTCGAGGTCTTACGAGCAGTACTTC
NA	TRBV6-1	NA	TRBJ1-2	CASSVADEYGYTF	TGTGCCAGCAGTGTAGCAGATGAGTATGGCTACACCTTC
NA	TRBV5-1	NA	TRBJ1-1	CASSLGDTEAFF	TGCGCCAGCAGCTTAGGGGATACTGAAGCTTTCTTT
NA	TRBV7-3	TRBD1	TRBJ1-1	CASSRQGGGTEAFF	TGTGCCAGCAGCCGACAGGGGGGAGGCACTGAAGCTTTCTTT
NA	TRBV5-6	NA	TRBJ2-5	CASSLKTVLINHQETQYF	TGTGCCAGCAGCCTCAAGACAGTTCTCATTAACCACCAAGAGACCCAGTACTTC
few	TRBV6-1	NA	TRBJ1-5	CASSEWVGPQPQHF	TGTGCCAGCAGTGAATGGGTGGGGCCTCAGCCCCAGCATTTT
NA	TRBV7-9	NA	TRBJ2-5	CASSFLWTVSGSRETQYF	TGTGCCAGCAGCTTTCTCTGGACCGTCAGTGGGAGCCGGGAGACCCAGTACTTC
NA	TRBV18	NA	TRBJ2-3	CATPEGGNTDTQYF	TGTGCCACTCCAGAAGGAGGAAACACAGATACGCAGTATTTT
NA	TRBV7-9	TRBD1	TRBJ2-7	CASSATGATTYEQYF	TGTGCCAGCAGCGCGACAGGGGCGACCACCTACGAGCAGTACTTC
NA	TRBV6-5	TRBD1	TRBJ2-5	CASSTGVVETQYF	TGTGCCAGCAGTACAGGGGTGGTGGAGACCCAGTACTTC
NA	TRBV5-1	TRBD2	TRBJ2-1	CASSLGTSGGDEQFF	TGCGCCAGCAGCCTTGGGACTAGCGGGGGGGATGAGCAGTTCTTC
NA	TRBV7-2	TRBD1	TRBJ1-1	CASSSTGGAGTEAFF	TGTGCCAGCAGCTCGACAGGGGGCGCGGGCACTGAAGCTTTCTTT
NA	TRBV9	TRBD1	TRBJ1-1	CASSVALTGAEAFF	TGTGCCAGCAGCGTAGCCCTCACAGGGGCTGAAGCTTTCTTT
NA	TRBV6-5	NA	TRBJ1-1	CASSYENRVTEAFF	TGTGCCAGCAGTTACGAAAACAGGGTCACTGAAGCTTTCTTT
NA	TRBV6-5	NA	TRBJ2-7	CASRIKSSYEQYF	TGTGCCAGCAGAATAAAGAGCTCCTACGAGCAGTACTTC
NA	TRBV7-6	NA	TRBJ1-1	CASTPGGANTEAFF	TGTGCCAGCACCCCAGGTGGGGCGAACACTGAAGCTTTCTTT
NA	TRBV11-2	NA	TRBJ1-6	CASSLDRAARNSPLHF	TGTGCCAGCAGCTTAGATCGAGCGGCCCGCAATTCACCCCTCCACTTT
NA	TRBV10-3	NA	TRBJ2-5	CAIAAGETQYF	TGTGCCATCGCGGCGGGAGAGACCCAGTACTTC
NA	TRBV14	NA	TRBJ1-2	CASSPSRSGYTF	TGTGCCAGCAGCCCCTCGAGATCCGGCTACACCTTC
NA	TRBV5-5	TRBD1	TRBJ1-4	CASRPQTGGAVIGEKLFF	TGTGCCAGCAGGCCTCAGACAGGGGGCGCGGTTATTGGTGAAAAACTGTTTTTT
once	TRBV7-3	NA	TRBJ1-1	CASSSPGQGSWKTEAFF	TGTGCCAGCAGCTCCCCCGGGCAGGGGTCTTGGAAAACTGAAGCTTTCTTT
NA	TRBV10-1	NA	TRBJ2-7	CASSETDNYEQYF	TGCGCCAGCAGTGAGACAGACAATTACGAGCAGTACTTC
NA	TRBV6-5	NA	TRBJ2-5	CASSRNTGKQTQYF	TGTGCCAGCAGTCGAAACACAGGGAAACAGACCCAGTACTTC
NA	TRBV6-1	NA	TRBJ1-1	CASSEGQTEAFF	TGTGCCAGCAGTGAGGGCCAAACTGAAGCTTTCTTT